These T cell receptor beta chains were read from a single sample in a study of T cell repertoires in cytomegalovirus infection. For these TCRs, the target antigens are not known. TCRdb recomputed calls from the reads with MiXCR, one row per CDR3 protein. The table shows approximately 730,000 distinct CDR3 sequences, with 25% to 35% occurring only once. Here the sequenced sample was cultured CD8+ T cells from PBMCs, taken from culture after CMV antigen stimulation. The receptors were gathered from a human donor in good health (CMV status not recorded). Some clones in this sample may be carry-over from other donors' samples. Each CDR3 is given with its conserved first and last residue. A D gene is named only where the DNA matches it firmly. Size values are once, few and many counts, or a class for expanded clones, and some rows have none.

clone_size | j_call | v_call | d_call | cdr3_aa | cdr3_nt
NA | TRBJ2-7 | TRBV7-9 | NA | CASSSAAYEQYF | TGTGCCAGCAGCAGCGCGGCCTACGAGCAGTACTTC
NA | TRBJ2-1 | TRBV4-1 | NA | CASSNRLGDREQFF | TGCGCCAGCAGCAATCGACTAGGGGACCGTGAGCAGTTCTTC
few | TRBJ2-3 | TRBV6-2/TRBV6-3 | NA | CASSNPASWEGTDTQYF | TGTGCCAGCAGTAACCCGGCATCGTGGGAGGGCACAGATACGCAGTATTTT
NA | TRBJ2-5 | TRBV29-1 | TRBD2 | CSVDGGAIETQYF | TGCAGCGTTGACGGGGGGGCCATAGAGACCCAGTACTTC
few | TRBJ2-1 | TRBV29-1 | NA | CSVEDRAGGARGEQFF | TGCAGCGTTGAAGATAGGGCGGGCGGGGCCCGGGGTGAGCAGTTCTTC
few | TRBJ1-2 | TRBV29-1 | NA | CSVPTGTYGYTF | TGCAGCGTTCCGACCGGGACCTATGGCTACACCTTC
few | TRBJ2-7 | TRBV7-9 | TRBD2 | CASSEGTSGGPRYEQYF | TGTGCCAGCAGCGAAGGGACTAGCGGGGGCCCACGCTACGAGCAGTACTTC
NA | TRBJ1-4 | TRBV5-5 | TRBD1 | CASRGTGYEKLFF | TGTGCCAGCAGAGGGACAGGTTATGAAAAACTGTTTTTT
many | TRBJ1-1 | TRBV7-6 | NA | CASSLEGDMNTEAFF | TGTGCCAGCAGCTTAGAGGGAGATATGAACACTGAAGCTTTCTTT
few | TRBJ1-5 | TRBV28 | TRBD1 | CASSSTGQGSQPQHF | TGTGCCAGCAGTTCGACCGGACAGGGGAGTCAGCCCCAGCATTTT
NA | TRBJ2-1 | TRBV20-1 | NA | CSARENEQFF | TGCAGTGCTAGAGAGAATGAGCAGTTCTTC
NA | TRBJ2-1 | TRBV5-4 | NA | CASSTLVGNEQFF | TGTGCCAGCAGCACGCTCGTAGGTAATGAGCAGTTCTTC
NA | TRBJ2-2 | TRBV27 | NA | CASSFRGAGTGELFF | TGTGCCAGCAGTTTCCGGGGCGCGGGGACCGGGGAGCTGTTTTTT
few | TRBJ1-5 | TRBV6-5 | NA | CASSSGLFRGHNQPQHF | TGTGCCAGCAGTTCGGGCCTCTTCAGGGGCCACAATCAGCCCCAGCATTTT
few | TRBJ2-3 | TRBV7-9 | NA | CASSLAMGPNTQYF | TGTGCCAGCAGCTTAGCGATGGGGCCGAATACGCAGTATTTT
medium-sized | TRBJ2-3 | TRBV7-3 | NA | CASSFSRQSTDTQYF | TGTGCCAGCAGCTTCAGCAGACAAAGCACAGATACGCAGTATTTT
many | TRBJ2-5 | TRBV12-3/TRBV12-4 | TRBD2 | CASSRAGPETQYF | TGTGCCAGCAGTCGAGCGGGGCCCGAGACCCAGTACTTC
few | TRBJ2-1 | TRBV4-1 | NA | CASSPSDWAYNEQFF | TGCGCCAGCAGCCCCAGCGACTGGGCCTACAATGAGCAGTTCTTC
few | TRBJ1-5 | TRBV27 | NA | CASSGTIMGKPQHF | TGTGCCAGCAGTGGAACCATTATGGGGAAGCCCCAGCATTTT
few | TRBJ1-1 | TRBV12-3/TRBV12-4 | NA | CASNLGNTEAFF | TGTGCCAGCAACCTGGGGAACACTGAAGCTTTCTTT